This T cell receptor beta chain was recorded in a study of cytomegalovirus exposure and HLA in healthy donors. Both 60 Vbeta primers and 13 Jbeta primers went into the PCR. Produced via immunoSEQ multiplex PCR; TCRdb's table is partial and in-frame only. The sample yields some 66,000 clones, around four fifths seen once. CDR3 size: 15 residues. CDR1 is SEHNR and CDR2 is FQNEAQ in the germline V gene (reference sequence). J lost 8 bases, V lost 7 bases, and 11 bases had no gene match. The TCR comes from a man between 40 and 49 years old in good health and CMV-seronegative. The V gene is TRBV7-9, the J gene TRBJ1-4; TRBD1 aligns across 9 bases. Input material: PBMCs. CDR3 protein: CASNRQTGGGEKLFF. The CDR3 region has the DNA TGTGCCAGCAACCGACAGACAGGGGGAGGGGAAAAACTGTTTTTT.